Each of the 25 T cell receptor beta chains below was sequenced from the same sample in a study of shared clonotypes between healthy human individuals. Profiling relied on immunoSEQ multiplex PCR, and the TCRdb table lists in-frame clones only, not all of them. The table lists around 370,000 clones, around 96% of them singletons. Sequences were obtained from memory CD8+ T cells sorted from blood. This sample's subset: CD45RO+ cells pooled with CCR7-negative TemRA cells. Every receptor here comes from a man aged 30 to 45 in good health.

The V call is TRBV7-6, the J call TRBJ2-2; the match to TRBD1 covers 7 bases. The germline CDR1 and CDR2 sequences are SGHVS and FNYEAQ. The V segment lost 5 bases and the J segment 3 bases; nucleotides outside the gene matches: 9. The length of the CDR3 is 16 residues. CDR3 sequence (DNA): TGTGCCAGCAGCCCACGACAGGGACGGGACACCGGGGAGCTGTTTTTT. Its translation: CASSPRQGRDTGELFF.

The rearrangement joins TRBV9 to TRBJ2-2; 9 bases are a match to TRBD1. V gave up 3 bases and J gave up 7 bases; unmatched junction bases: 10. This CDR3 spans 16 amino acids. Germline CDR1 is SGDLS and CDR2 is YYNGEE. CDR3 sequence: CASSAPGQGVGGELFF. The CDR3 DNA sequence: TGTGCCAGCAGCGCACCGGGACAGGGTGTTGGCGGGGAGCTGTTTTTT.

The gene calls are TRBV28 and TRBJ1-5; 9 nucleotides agree with TRBD1. Trimming took 3 bases from V and 3 from J; bases not matched to a gene: 6. This CDR3 is built from 16 residues. The germline V gene has CDR1 MDHEN and CDR2 SYDVKM. The DNA for the CDR3 is TGTGCCAGCAGTTTTCTGGACAGGGGCCACAATCAGCCCCAGCATTTT. The encoded protein is CASSFLDRGHNQPQHF.

This rearrangement joins TRBV9 to TRBJ2-2; the D gene is possibly TRBD2 (5 bases). This CDR3 spans 15 amino acids. The V gene lost 1 base and the J gene lost 6 bases, with 13 bases spanning the gap. Per the germline V gene, CDR1 is SGDLS and CDR2 is YYNGEE. DNA for the CDR3: TGTGCCAGCAGCGTATCAAGCGGAGGTTCCGGGGAGCTGTTTTTT. As protein: CASSVSSGGSGELFF.

The rearrangement uses TRBV5-1 and TRBJ1-2; D not certain. This CDR3 contains 14 residues. Trimming pared 0 bases from V and 6 bases from J, leaving 12 bases between. Germline V gene data show CDR1 as SGHRS and CDR2 as YFSETQ. CDR3 nucleotides: TGCGCCAGCAGCTTGGCGGCAGGCGATCATGGCTACACCTTC. Encoded protein: CASSLAAGDHGYTF.

The chain recombines TRBV7-9 with TRBJ1-1, with D perhaps matching TRBD1 (5 bases). Deletions cut 7 bases from V and 0 bases from J, with 24 bases between. CDR3 length equals 18 residues. From germline, CDR1 is SEHNR and CDR2 FQNEAQ (reference sequence). The CDR3 loop reads CASNIKEIRDLLNTEAFF. The CDR3 bases are TGTGCCAGCAACATTAAGGAGATCCGGGACCTCTTGAACACTGAAGCTTTCTTT.

The V gene is TRBV2, the J gene TRBJ2-2, with D perhaps being TRBD1 or TRBD2 (5 bases each). Trimming shortened V by 8 bases and J by 4 bases, and 14 bases separated the two germline ends. The CDR3 runs to 14 residues. CDR1 SNHLY and CDR2 FYNNEI come from the germline V gene. The CDR3 is CASSGTRSTGELFF. CDR3 nucleotide sequence: TGTGCCAGCTCCGGGACCCGGAGCACCGGGGAGCTGTTTTTT.

This chain uses TRBV6-5 with TRBJ2-3; 15 bases fit TRBD2. Per the germline V gene, CDR1 is MNHEY and CDR2 is SVGAGI. This CDR3 region has 14 residues. V gave up 6 bases and J gave up 9 bases; unmatched junction bases: 4. This CDR3 is CASRGLAGGLTQYF. The CDR3 nucleotides are TGTGCCAGCAGGGGACTAGCGGGAGGATTGACGCAGTATTTT.

This clone was observed once. CDR3 amino acids: CASRGGGGAREQYF. The CDR3 DNA reads TGTGCCAGCAGGGGCGGCGGAGGGGCGCGAGAGCAGTACTTC. V is TRBV28 and J is TRBJ2-7, with D perhaps TRBD2 (6 bases). Germline V gives CDR1 MDHEN, CDR2 SYDVKM. This CDR3 spans 14 amino acids. Trimming removed 6 bases at V and 7 bases at J, with 19 bases between.

J is TRBJ2-1 and V is TRBV6-5; tentatively, D is TRBD2 (5 bases). The CDR3 runs 13 residues. CDR1 and CDR2 from the germline V gene are MNHEY and SVGAGI. The V end was cut by 5 bases, the J end by 9 bases, with 14 bases between. CDR3 coding DNA: TGTGCCAGCAGTACTCCCTTTCGGGGTGAGCAGTTCTTC. Its translation: CASSTPFRGEQFF.

This clone was recorded once. The chain links TRBV6-5 to TRBJ2-7, with 10 positions matching TRBD1. The CDR3 length is 14 residues. Germline CDR1 reads MNHEY; CDR2 reads SVGAGI. V lost 6 bases, J lost 3 bases, and 5 bases stayed unmatched. CDR3 nucleotides: TGTGCCAGCAGCCCCGGGACAGGGGACTACGAGCAGTACTTC. This codes for CASSPGTGDYEQYF.

The chain has TRBV7-9 and TRBJ2-1; 10 bases are shared with TRBD2. The junction had 4 bases not matched to a gene; V was cut back by 2 bases and J by 9 bases. The CDR3 runs to 14 residues. Germline lookup yields CDR1 SEHNR and CDR2 FQNEAQ (reference sequence). The CDR3 is CASSLIQREGEQFF. The CDR3 DNA reads TGTGCCAGCAGCTTAATCCAGCGGGAGGGTGAGCAGTTCTTC.

In its sample, this clone was seen once. V gene TRBV4-2 combines with J gene TRBJ2-1; maybe TRBD2 (6 bases). Germline lookup yields CDR1 LGHNA and CDR2 YNFKEQ. The CDR3 consists of 14 residues. Trimming removed 0 bases at V and 3 bases at J, with 6 bases between. Written as DNA, the CDR3 is TGTGCCAGCAGCCAAGAGCGGGACTACAATGAGCAGTTCTTC. Amino acid sequence: CASSQERDYNEQFF.

This chain connects TRBV7-6 to TRBJ2-2; D not certain. Trimming took off 5 bases at V and 6 bases at J, with 10 bases between the two ends. The V gene's germline CDR1 is SGHVS and CDR2 FNYEAQ. The CDR3 has 13 amino acids. The CDR3 reads CASSHVRPGELFF. The CDR3 DNA reads TGTGCCAGCAGCCATGTTAGACCCGGGGAGCTGTTTTTT.

V and J are TRBV5-1 and TRBJ2-1; perhaps D is TRBD1 or TRBD2 (5 bases each). The CDR3 length is 12 residues. Trimming removed 2 bases at V and 8 bases at J, with 8 bases between. Per the germline V gene, CDR1 is SGHRS and CDR2 is YFSETQ. DNA for the CDR3: TGCGCCAGCAGCTTTGGGGGATATGAGCAGTTCTTC. Translated: CASSFGGYEQFF. Complete variable domain (other parts from reference TRBV5-1 and TRBJ2-1): KAGVTQTPRYLIKTRGQQVTLSCSPISGHRSVSWYQQTPGQGLQFLFEYFSETQRNKGNFPGRFSGRQFSNSRSEMNVSTLELGDSALYLCASSFGGYEQFFGPGTRLTVL.

This chain connects TRBV28 to TRBJ1-2; 8 bases map to TRBD1. The CDR3 consists of 15 residues. CDR1 is MDHEN and CDR2 is SYDVKM in the germline V gene. V lost 3 bases to trimming and J lost 0 bases; unmatched junction nucleotides: 3. CDR3 DNA sequence: TGTGCCAGCAGTTTCCGGGACAGGACTAACTATGGCTACACCTTC. It yields the protein CASSFRDRTNYGYTF.

The chain has TRBV19 and TRBJ2-1; 11 nucleotides agree with TRBD2. The CDR3 loop spans 15 amino acids. Germline V gene lookup returns CDR1 LNHDA and CDR2 SQIVND (reference sequence). V shed 3 bases, J shed 5 bases, and the junction held 3 bases outside the gene matches. CDR3 nucleotides: TGTGCCAGTAGTATGGGACTAGCGGTTCACAATGAGCAGTTCTTC. The encoded protein is CASSMGLAVHNEQFF.

The CDR3 here is CASSEDRVGEQYF. CDR3 coding DNA: TGTGCCAGCTCAGAGGACAGGGTTGGCGAGCAGTACTTC. The chain combines TRBV18 with TRBJ2-7; TRBD1 matches at 8 bases. Germline CDR1 and CDR2: KGHSH and LQKENI. The CDR3 length is 13 residues. V trimming: 5 bases; J trimming: 6 bases; junction bases outside the gene matches: 6. Using reference TRBV18 and TRBJ2-7 for the parts outside the CDR3, the full variable domain is NAGVMQNPRHLVRRRGQEARLRCSPMKGHSHVYWYRQLPEEGLKFMVYLQKENIIDESGMPKERFSAEFPKEGPSILRIQQVVRGDSAAYFCASSEDRVGEQYFGPGTRLTVT.

This sequence joins TRBV25-1 and TRBJ2-1, with 9 bases fitting TRBD2. The length of the CDR3 is 16 residues. Germline loops: CDR1 MGHDK, CDR2 SYGVNS. Losses at the gene ends were 3 bases for V and 4 bases for J; bases not matched to a gene: 7. CDR3 amino acids: CASSDLAGGGYNEQFF. The CDR3 DNA reads as TGTGCCAGCAGTGATCTGGCGGGAGGGGGTTACAATGAGCAGTTCTTC. Together with reference TRBV25-1 and TRBJ2-1, the CDR3 gives the full variable domain: EADIYQTPRYLVIGTGKKITLECSQTMGHDKMYWYQQDPGMELHLIHYSYGVNSTEKGDLSSESTVSRIRTEHFPLTLESARPSHTSQYLCASSDLAGGGYNEQFFGPGTRLTVL.

The chain is built from TRBV19 and TRBJ2-1, with D perhaps TRBD2 (6 bases). The V gene's germline CDR1 is LNHDA and CDR2 SQIVND (reference sequence). The CDR3 is 15 amino acids. The V and J ends lost 4 bases and 4 bases respectively, with 14 bases between them. CDR3 amino acids: CASSTSGLPYNEQFF. CDR3 DNA: TGTGCCAGTAGTACCTCGGGACTCCCATACAATGAGCAGTTCTTC.

This chain connects TRBV18 to TRBJ2-1; 7 bases map to TRBD1. CDR3 size: 18 residues. The germline CDR1 and CDR2 sequences are KGHSH and LQKENI. With V trimmed by 3 bases and J by 0 bases, 11 bases remained unmatched. The CDR3 is CASSPPYHYRGSYNEQFF. The CDR3 DNA sequence: TGTGCCAGCTCACCTCCTTACCACTACAGGGGCTCCTACAATGAGCAGTTCTTC.

V is TRBV4-2 and J is TRBJ2-3, with D perhaps TRBD1 or TRBD2 (5 bases each). This CDR3 has 15 amino acids. V lost 4 bases and J lost 3, with 14 bases in between. The germline CDR1 and CDR2 sequences are LGHNA and YNFKEQ. Here the CDR3 DNA reads TGTGCCAGCAGCCTTCAGGGAGAGAATACAGATACGCAGTATTTT. This gives the protein CASSLQGENTDTQYF.

The J gene is TRBJ2-1, the V gene TRBV6-4, with 10 bases matching TRBD2. Germline CDR1 MRHNA, CDR2 SNTAGT. This CDR3 is built from 17 residues. V lost 0 bases, J lost 1 base, and 3 bases stayed unmatched. CDR3 amino acids: CASSDSKAGGSYNEQFF. The CDR3 DNA reads as TGTGCCAGCAGTGACTCGAAAGCGGGAGGGTCCTACAATGAGCAGTTCTTC.

Concerning this clone: This CDR3 is also generated by other DNA sequences in the sample. The chain combines TRBV5-4 with TRBJ1-3; D unresolved. The CDR3 runs to 13 residues. In germline, CDR1 is SGHNT, CDR2 YYREEE (reference sequence). Trimming cost V 0 bases and J 5 bases, with 6 bases left between them. The CDR3 DNA follows: TGTGCCAGCAGCTTGGAGGGTCGAAACACCATATATTTT. Translated: CASSLEGRNTIYF.

This chain links TRBV7-3 with TRBJ2-1; the D gene could be TRBD1 or TRBD2 (5 bases each). Germline V gene sequence: CDR1 SGHTA, CDR2 FQGTGA. CDR3 size: 16 residues. V was pared by 4 bases and J by 2 bases, with 15 bases between. The CDR3: CASSSGPRGPYNEQFF. The CDR3 coding sequence is TGTGCCAGCAGCTCGGGACCCAGAGGCCCCTACAATGAGCAGTTCTTC.